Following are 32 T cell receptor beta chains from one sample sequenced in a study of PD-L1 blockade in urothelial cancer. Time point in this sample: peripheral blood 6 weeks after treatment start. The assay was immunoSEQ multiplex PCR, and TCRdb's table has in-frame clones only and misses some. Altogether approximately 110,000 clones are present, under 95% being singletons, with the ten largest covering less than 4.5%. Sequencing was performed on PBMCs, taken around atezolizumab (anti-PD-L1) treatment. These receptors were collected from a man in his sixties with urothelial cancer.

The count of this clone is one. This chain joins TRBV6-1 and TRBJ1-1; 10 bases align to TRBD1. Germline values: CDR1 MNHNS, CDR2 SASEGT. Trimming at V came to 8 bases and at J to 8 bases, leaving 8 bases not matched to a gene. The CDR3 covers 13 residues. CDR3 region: CASGTGDSLEAFF. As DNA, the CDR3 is TGTGCCAGCGGGACAGGGGATTCCCTAGAAGCTTTCTTT.

CDR3: CASRKQGLGTQYF. In DNA form, the CDR3 reads TGTGCCAGCAGGAAGCAGGGGTTGGGGACCCAGTACTTC. This chain connects TRBV6-5 to TRBJ2-5; perhaps TRBD1 as D (6 bases). Germline CDR1 reads MNHEY; CDR2 reads SVGAGI. V was pared by 6 bases and J by 7 bases, with 15 bases between. The CDR3 loop spans 13 amino acids.

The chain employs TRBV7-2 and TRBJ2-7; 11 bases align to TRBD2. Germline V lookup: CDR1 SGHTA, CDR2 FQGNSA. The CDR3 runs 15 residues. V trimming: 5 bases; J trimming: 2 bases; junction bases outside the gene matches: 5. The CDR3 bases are TGTGCCAGCAGCGGAAGACTAGCGGGAACCTACGAGCAGTACTTC. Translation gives CASSGRLAGTYEQYF.

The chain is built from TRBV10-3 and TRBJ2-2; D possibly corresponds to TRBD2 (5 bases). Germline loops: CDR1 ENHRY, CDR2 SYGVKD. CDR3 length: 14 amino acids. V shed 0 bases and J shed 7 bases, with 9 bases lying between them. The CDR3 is CAISESAGVGELFF. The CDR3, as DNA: TGTGCCATCAGTGAGTCTGCCGGGGTCGGGGAGCTGTTTTTT.

CDR3 sequence (DNA): TGTGCCAGCAGGGGGGTAACAGGGGTGAATACGCAGTATTTT. It is translated as CASRGVTGVNTQYF. The chain recombines TRBV6-5 with TRBJ2-3; TRBD1 matches at 7 bases. Per germline, CDR1 MNHEY and CDR2 SVGAGI. CDR3 length equals 14 residues. Trimming took 6 bases from V and 7 from J; bases not matched to a gene: 10.

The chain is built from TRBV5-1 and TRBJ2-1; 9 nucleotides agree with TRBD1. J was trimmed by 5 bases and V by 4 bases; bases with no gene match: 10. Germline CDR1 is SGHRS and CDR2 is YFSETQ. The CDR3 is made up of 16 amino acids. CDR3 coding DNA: TGCGCCAGCAGCATGGAGACCGGGACAGGGAACAATGAGCAGTTCTTC. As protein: CASSMETGTGNNEQFF.

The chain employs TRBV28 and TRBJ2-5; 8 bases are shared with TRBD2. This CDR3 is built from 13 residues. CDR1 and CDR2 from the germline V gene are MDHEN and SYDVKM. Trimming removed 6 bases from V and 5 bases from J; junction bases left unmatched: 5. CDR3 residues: CASSWTSYETQYF. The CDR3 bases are TGTGCCAGCAGCTGGACTAGCTATGAGACCCAGTACTTC. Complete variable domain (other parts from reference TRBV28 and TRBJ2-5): DVKVTQSSRYLVKRTGEKVFLECVQDMDHENMFWYRQDPGLGLRLIYFSYDVKMKEKGDIPEGYSVSREKKERFSLILESASTNQTSMYLCASSWTSYETQYFGPGTRLLVL.

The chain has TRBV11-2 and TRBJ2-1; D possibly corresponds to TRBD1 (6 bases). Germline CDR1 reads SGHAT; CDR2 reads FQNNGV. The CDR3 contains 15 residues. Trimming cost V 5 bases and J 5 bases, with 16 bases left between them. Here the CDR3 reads CASSITGRLDNEQFF. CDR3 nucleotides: TGTGCCAGCAGCATCACAGGGAGACTTGACAATGAGCAGTTCTTC.

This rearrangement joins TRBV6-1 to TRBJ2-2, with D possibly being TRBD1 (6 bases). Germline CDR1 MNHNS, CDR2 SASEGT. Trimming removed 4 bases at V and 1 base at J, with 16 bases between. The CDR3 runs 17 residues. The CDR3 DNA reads TGTGCCAGCAGTGTCCAACCGGGACACCTGAACACCGGGGAGCTGTTTTTT. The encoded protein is CASSVQPGHLNTGELFF.

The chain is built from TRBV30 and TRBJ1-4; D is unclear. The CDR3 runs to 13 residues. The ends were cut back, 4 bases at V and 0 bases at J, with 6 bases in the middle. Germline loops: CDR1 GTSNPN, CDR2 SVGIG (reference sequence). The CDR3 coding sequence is TGTGCCTGGACCCGTACAACTAATGAAAAACTGTTTTTT. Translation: CAWTRTTNEKLFF.

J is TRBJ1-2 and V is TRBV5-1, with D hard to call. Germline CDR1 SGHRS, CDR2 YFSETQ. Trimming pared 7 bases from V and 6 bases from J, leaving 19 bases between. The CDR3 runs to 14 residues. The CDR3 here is CASANFGAGDGYTF. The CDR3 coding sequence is TGCGCCAGCGCAAATTTCGGTGCCGGGGATGGCTACACCTTC.

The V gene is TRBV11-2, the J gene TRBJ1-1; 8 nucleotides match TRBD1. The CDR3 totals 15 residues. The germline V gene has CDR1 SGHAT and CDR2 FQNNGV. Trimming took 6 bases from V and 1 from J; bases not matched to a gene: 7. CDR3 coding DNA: TGTGCCAGCAGTCCGACCGGGACAGGGAACACTGAAGCTTTCTTT. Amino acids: CASSPTGTGNTEAFF.

CDR3 sequence reads: CASSLVSSGNTIYF. The CDR3 DNA follows: TGTGCCAGCAGCTTGGTATCCTCTGGAAACACCATATATTTT. This chain links TRBV5-5 with TRBJ1-3; no clear D gene. Deletions cut 0 bases from V and 0 bases from J, with 4 bases between. CDR3 length: 14 amino acids. The germline V gene encodes CDR1 SGHKS and CDR2 YYEKEE (reference sequence).

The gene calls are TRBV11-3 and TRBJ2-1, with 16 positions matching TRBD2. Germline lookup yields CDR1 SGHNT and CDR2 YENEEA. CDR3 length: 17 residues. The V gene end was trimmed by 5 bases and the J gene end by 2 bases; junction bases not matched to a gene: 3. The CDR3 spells CASSPGTSGGAYNEQFF. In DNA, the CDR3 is TGTGCCAGCAGCCCCGGGACTAGCGGGGGGGCCTACAATGAGCAGTTCTTC.

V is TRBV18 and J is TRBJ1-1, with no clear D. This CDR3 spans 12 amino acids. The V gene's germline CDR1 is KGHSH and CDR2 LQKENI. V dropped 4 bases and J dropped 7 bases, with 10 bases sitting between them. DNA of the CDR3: TGTGCCAGCTCACGGAGTTCTGATGAAGCTTTCTTT. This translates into CASSRSSDEAFF. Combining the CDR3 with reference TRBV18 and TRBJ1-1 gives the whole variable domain NAGVMQNPRHLVRRRGQEARLRCSPMKGHSHVYWYRQLPEEGLKFMVYLQKENIIDESGMPKERFSAEFPKEGPSILRIQQVVRGDSAAYFCASSRSSDEAFFGQGTRLTVV.

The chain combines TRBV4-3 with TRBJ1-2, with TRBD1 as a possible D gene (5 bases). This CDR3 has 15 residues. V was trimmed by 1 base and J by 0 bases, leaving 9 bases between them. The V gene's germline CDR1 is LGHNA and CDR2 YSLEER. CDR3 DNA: TGCGCCAGCAGCCAAGGAGGGGAGGCTAACTATGGCTACACCTTC. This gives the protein CASSQGGEANYGYTF.

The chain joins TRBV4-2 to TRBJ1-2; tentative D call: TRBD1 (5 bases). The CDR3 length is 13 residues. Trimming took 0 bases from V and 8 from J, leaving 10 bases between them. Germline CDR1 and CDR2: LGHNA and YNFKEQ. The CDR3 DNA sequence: TGTGCCAGCAGCCAAGATGGGGGGGTAGGCTACACCTTC. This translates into CASSQDGGVGYTF.

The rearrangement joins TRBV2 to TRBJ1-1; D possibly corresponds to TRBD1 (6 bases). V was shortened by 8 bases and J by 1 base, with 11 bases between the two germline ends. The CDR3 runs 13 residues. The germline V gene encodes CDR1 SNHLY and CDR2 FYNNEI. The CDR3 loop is CASLQGTNTEAFF. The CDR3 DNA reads TGTGCCAGCCTACAGGGAACGAACACTGAAGCTTTCTTT. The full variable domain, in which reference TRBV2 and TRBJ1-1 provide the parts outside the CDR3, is EPEVTQTPSHQVTQMGQEVILRCVPISNHLYFYWYRQILGQKVEFLVSFYNNEISEKSEIFDDQFSVERPDGSNFTLKIRSTKLEDSAMYFCASLQGTNTEAFFGQGTRLTVV.

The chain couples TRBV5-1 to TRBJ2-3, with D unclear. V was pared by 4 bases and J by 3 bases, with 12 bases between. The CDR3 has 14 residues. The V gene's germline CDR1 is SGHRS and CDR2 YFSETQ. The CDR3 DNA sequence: TGCGCCAGCAGCGCAGGAACCACGACAGATACGCAGTATTTT. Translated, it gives CASSAGTTTDTQYF.

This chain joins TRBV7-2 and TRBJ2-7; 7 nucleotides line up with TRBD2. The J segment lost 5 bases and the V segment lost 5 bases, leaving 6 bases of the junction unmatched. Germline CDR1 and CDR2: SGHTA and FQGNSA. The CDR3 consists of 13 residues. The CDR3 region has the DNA TGTGCCAGCAGCCCGCGGGGGAGGAACGAGCAGTACTTC. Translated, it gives CASSPRGRNEQYF.

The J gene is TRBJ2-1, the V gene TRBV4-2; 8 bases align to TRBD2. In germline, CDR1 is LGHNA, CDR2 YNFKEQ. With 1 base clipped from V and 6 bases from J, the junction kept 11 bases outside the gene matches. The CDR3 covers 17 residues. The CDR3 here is CASSQVRGGVLSNEQFF. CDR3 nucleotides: TGTGCCAGCAGCCAAGTCCGGGGGGGGGTACTCAGCAATGAGCAGTTCTTC.

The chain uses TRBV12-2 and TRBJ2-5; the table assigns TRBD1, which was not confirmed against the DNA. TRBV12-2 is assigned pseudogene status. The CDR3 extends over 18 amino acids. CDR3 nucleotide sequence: TGTGCAAGTCGCTCAAGACCAGAGGGAGTAGGGGGCCAAGAGACCCAGTACTTC. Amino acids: CASRSRPEGVGGQETQYF.

CDR3 sequence reads: CASSLESGGPQYF. Written as DNA, the CDR3 is TGTGCCAGCAGCTTAGAGAGCGGGGGCCCCCAGTACTTC. The chain recombines TRBV11-3 with TRBJ2-5, with 8 bases identical to TRBD2. This CDR3 has 13 amino acids. V shed 0 bases and J 9 bases; nucleotides not matched to a gene: 3. In germline, CDR1 is SGHNT, CDR2 YENEEA.

CDR3 nucleotides: TGTGCCAGCAGTTTATCTCCCTCCAGGGAGACCCAGTACTTC. Protein sequence: CASSLSPSRETQYF. The V and J genes are TRBV27 and TRBJ2-5; D not certain. The V gene lost 0 bases and the J gene lost 5 bases, with 10 bases spanning the gap. The CDR3 sequence is 14 residues long. CDR1 is MNHEY, CDR2 SMNVEV, per germline (reference sequence).

The CDR3: CAISVGQNGYTF. DNA for the CDR3: TGTGCCATCAGTGTGGGGCAGAACGGCTACACCTTC. The chain has TRBV10-3 and TRBJ1-2; D perhaps matches TRBD1 (5 bases). This CDR3 has 12 amino acids. V lost 4 bases, J lost 8 bases, and 11 bases lay in between. CDR1 is ENHRY and CDR2 is SYGVKD in the germline V gene.

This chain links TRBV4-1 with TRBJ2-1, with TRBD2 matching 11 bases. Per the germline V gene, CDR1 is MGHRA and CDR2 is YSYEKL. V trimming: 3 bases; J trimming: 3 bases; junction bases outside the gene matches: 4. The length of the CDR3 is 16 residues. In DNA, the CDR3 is TGCGCCAGCAGCCAGTTGGGACTAGCGGACTACAATGAGCAGTTCTTC. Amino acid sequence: CASSQLGLADYNEQFF.

As DNA, the CDR3 is TGTGCCAGCGGGCTGGTAGCGGGAGAAGATACGCAGTATTTT. As protein: CASGLVAGEDTQYF. This chain connects TRBV7-9 to TRBJ2-3, with 9 bases fitting TRBD2. With 8 bases clipped from V and 5 bases from J, the junction kept 8 bases outside the gene matches. Germline loops: CDR1 SEHNR, CDR2 FQNEAQ (reference sequence). The CDR3 consists of 14 residues. The entire variable domain, with the rest obtained from reference TRBV7-9 and TRBJ2-3, is as follows: DTGVSQNPRHKITKRGQNVTFRCDPISEHNRLYWYRQTLGQGPEFLTYFQNEAQLEKSRLLSDRFSAERPKGSFSTLEIQRTEQGDSAMYLCASGLVAGEDTQYFGPGTRLTVL.

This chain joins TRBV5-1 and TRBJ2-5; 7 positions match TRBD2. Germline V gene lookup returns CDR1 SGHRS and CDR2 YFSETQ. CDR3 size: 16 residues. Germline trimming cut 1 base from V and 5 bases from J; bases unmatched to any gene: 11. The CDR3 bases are TGCGCCAGCAGCTTGTCGGTTAGCGGGTATCCGGAGACCCAGTACTTC. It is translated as CASSLSVSGYPETQYF.

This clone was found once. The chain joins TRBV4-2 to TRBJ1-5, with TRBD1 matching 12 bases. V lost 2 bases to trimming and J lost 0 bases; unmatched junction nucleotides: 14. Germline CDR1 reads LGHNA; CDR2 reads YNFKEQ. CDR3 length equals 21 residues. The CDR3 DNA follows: TGTGCCAGCAGCCAACACATGACCGGGACAGGGGGCCTACCTAGCAATCAGCCCCAGCATTTT. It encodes CASSQHMTGTGGLPSNQPQHF.

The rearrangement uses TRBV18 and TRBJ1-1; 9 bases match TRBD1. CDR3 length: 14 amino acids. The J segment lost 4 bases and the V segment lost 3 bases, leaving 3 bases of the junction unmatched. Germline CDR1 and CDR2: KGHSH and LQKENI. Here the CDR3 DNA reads TGTGCCAGCTCACCCCAGACAGGGGGCACTGAAGCTTTCTTT. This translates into CASSPQTGGTEAFF.

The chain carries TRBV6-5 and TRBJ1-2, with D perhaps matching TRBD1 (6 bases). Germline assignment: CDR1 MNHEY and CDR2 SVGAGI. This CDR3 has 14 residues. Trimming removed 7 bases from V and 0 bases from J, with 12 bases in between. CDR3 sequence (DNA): TGTGCCAGCACCCGCGACAGGACTAACTATGGCTACACCTTC. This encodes CASTRDRTNYGYTF.

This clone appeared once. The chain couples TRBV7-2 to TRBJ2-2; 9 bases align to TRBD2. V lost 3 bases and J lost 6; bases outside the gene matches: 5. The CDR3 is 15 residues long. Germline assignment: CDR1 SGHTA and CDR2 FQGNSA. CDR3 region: CASSFTSGWAGELFF. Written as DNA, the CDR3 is TGTGCCAGCAGCTTTACTAGCGGGTGGGCCGGGGAGCTGTTTTTT. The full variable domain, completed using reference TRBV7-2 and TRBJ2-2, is GAGVSQSPSNKVTEKGKDVELRCDPISGHTALYWYRQSLGQGLEFLIYFQGNSAPDKSGLPSDRFSAERTGGSVSTLTIQRTQQEDSAVYLCASSFTSGWAGELFFGEGSRLTVL.